The rows below give T cell receptor beta chains drawn from one sample of a study of breast tumors, draining lymph nodes, adjacent tissues. TCRdb analysed the multiplex PCR reads with MiXCR anew, one entry per CDR3 protein. The sample has around 12,000 distinct CDR3 sequences; around 70% are singletons. Sample: tumor-adjacent breast tissue. The source is a female donor with breast cancer. Some clones in this sample may be carry-over from other donors' samples. CDR3s include the opening cysteine and the closing phenylalanine or tryptophan. D genes are given only for firm matches. Not every row has a clone size; where given, it reads once, few, many or a size class.

j_gene: TRBJ2-7
d_gene: .
v_gene: TRBV2
len: 13
abundance: medium-sized
CDR3nt: TGTGCCAGCAGTACGACCGTCACCTACGAGCAGTACTTC
CDR3aa: CASSTTVTYEQYF

j_gene: TRBJ2-7
d_gene: .
v_gene: TRBV20-1
len: 14
abundance: medium-sized
CDR3nt: TGCAGTGCTAGGGCCGGGACTTCTTACTACGAGCAGTACTTC
CDR3aa: CSARAGTSYYEQYF

j_gene: TRBJ1-2
d_gene: TRBD1
v_gene: TRBV18
len: 14
abundance: .
CDR3nt: TGTGCCAGCTCACCTGGGACAGGGAACTATGGCTACACCTTC
CDR3aa: CASSPGTGNYGYTF

j_gene: TRBJ2-7
d_gene: .
v_gene: TRBV28
len: 16
abundance: many
CDR3nt: TGTGCCAGCAGTTTACCCGTTCCGGGAAGGGTCGCCGAGCAGTACTTC
CDR3aa: CASSLPVPGRVAEQYF

j_gene: TRBJ2-1
d_gene: .
v_gene: TRBV24-1
len: 19
abundance: .
CDR3nt: TGTGCCACCAGTGATTTTAAGGGGGAATCGGGGAGCTCCTACAATGAGCAGTTCTTC
CDR3aa: CATSDFKGESGSSYNEQFF

j_gene: TRBJ2-7
d_gene: TRBD1
v_gene: TRBV20-1
len: 15
abundance: .
CDR3nt: TGCAGTGCTAGAGATTGGACAGGGGGCAAGTACGAGCAGTACTTC
CDR3aa: CSARDWTGGKYEQYF

j_gene: TRBJ2-7
d_gene: TRBD2
v_gene: TRBV20-1
len: 15
abundance: .
CDR3nt: TGCAGTGCTAATAATCCGCCAGCGGGAGGGAATGAGCAGTACTTC
CDR3aa: CSANNPPAGGNEQYF

j_gene: TRBJ2-1
d_gene: .
v_gene: TRBV6-1
len: 16
abundance: .
CDR3nt: TGTGCCAGCAGTGATGCGACAGGCAGCTCCTACAATGAGCAGTTCTTC
CDR3aa: CASSDATGSSYNEQFF

j_gene: TRBJ1-6
d_gene: .
v_gene: TRBV19
len: 15
abundance: .
CDR3nt: TGTGCCAGTAGTATACAGGGGATTGATAATTCACCCCTCCACTTT
CDR3aa: CASSIQGIDNSPLHF

j_gene: TRBJ1-2
d_gene: TRBD1
v_gene: TRBV11-2
len: 15
abundance: few
CDR3nt: TGTGCCAGCAGCTTAAAGGGGACAGGTTTGTTCGGCTACACCTTC
CDR3aa: CASSLKGTGLFGYTF

j_gene: TRBJ1-2
d_gene: .
v_gene: TRBV19
len: 15
abundance: .
CDR3nt: TGTGCCAGTATCCCAGCGGGGGGATTGGACTATGGCTACACCTTC
CDR3aa: CASIPAGGLDYGYTF

j_gene: TRBJ2-1
d_gene: .
v_gene: TRBV5-1
len: 15
abundance: .
CDR3nt: TGCGCCAGCAACCGCGGGTCTAGCTCCTACAATGAGCAGTTCTTC
CDR3aa: CASNRGSSSYNEQFF

j_gene: TRBJ2-5
d_gene: .
v_gene: TRBV27
len: 14
abundance: .
CDR3nt: TGTGCCAGCAGTTTAGGTGGGGGCGCAGGGACCCAGTACTTC
CDR3aa: CASSLGGGAGTQYF

j_gene: TRBJ2-3
d_gene: .
v_gene: TRBV10-3
len: 12
abundance: .
CDR3nt: TGTGCCATCAGTGAGCCCCCGGGGACGCAGTATTTT
CDR3aa: CAISEPPGTQYF

j_gene: TRBJ2-7
d_gene: TRBD1
v_gene: TRBV20-1
len: 15
abundance: .
CDR3nt: TGCAGTGCTAGAGGGGGACAGGGGTTGTCCTACGAGCAGTACTTC
CDR3aa: CSARGGQGLSYEQYF

j_gene: TRBJ2-7
d_gene: .
v_gene: TRBV6-2/TRBV6-3
len: 14
abundance: .
CDR3nt: TGTGCCAGCAGCCGACGGGGAAACTCCTACGAGCAGTACTTC
CDR3aa: CASSRRGNSYEQYF

j_gene: TRBJ2-1
d_gene: .
v_gene: TRBV24-1
len: 16
abundance: few
CDR3nt: TGTGCCACCAGTGATCCGGGACACGGTAACCACAATGAGCAGTTCTTC
CDR3aa: CATSDPGHGNHNEQFF

j_gene: TRBJ2-7
d_gene: TRBD1
v_gene: TRBV20-1
len: 14
abundance: .
CDR3nt: TGCAGTGCTGACCCGGGACAGGGGACGTACGAGCAGTACTTC
CDR3aa: CSADPGQGTYEQYF

j_gene: TRBJ2-5
d_gene: .
v_gene: TRBV5-5
len: 13
abundance: .
CDR3nt: TGTGCCAGCAGCTTACTATCGGTTGAGACCCAGTACTTC
CDR3aa: CASSLLSVETQYF

j_gene: TRBJ2-1
d_gene: .
v_gene: TRBV24-1
len: 17
abundance: .
CDR3nt: TGTGCCACCAGTGATTCAGACCCATCCATTTCCTACAATGAGCAGTTCTTC
CDR3aa: CATSDSDPSISYNEQFF

j_gene: TRBJ1-2
d_gene: TRBD1
v_gene: TRBV4-3
len: 15
abundance: medium-sized
CDR3nt: TGCGCCAGCAGCCAAGATGAGGGGGCGGGCTATGGCTACACCTTC
CDR3aa: CASSQDEGAGYGYTF

j_gene: TRBJ1-6
d_gene: .
v_gene: TRBV7-3
len: 15
abundance: .
CDR3nt: TGTGCCAGCAGCTTAATAGGACGGAAGAATTCACCCCTCCACTTT
CDR3aa: CASSLIGRKNSPLHF

j_gene: TRBJ2-1
d_gene: TRBD1
v_gene: TRBV6-2/TRBV6-3
len: 18
abundance: .
CDR3nt: TGTGCCAGCAGCCTGTCTACCTTCCCGGGACAGGCTTACAATGAGCAGTTCTTC
CDR3aa: CASSLSTFPGQAYNEQFF

j_gene: TRBJ2-6
d_gene: TRBD2
v_gene: TRBV4-3
len: 14
abundance: .
CDR3nt: TGCGCCAGCAGCCCCGCACTAGCGGGACAATTCCTGACTTTC
CDR3aa: CASSPALAGQFLTF

j_gene: TRBJ2-3
d_gene: .
v_gene: TRBV20-1
len: 15
abundance: .
CDR3nt: TGCAGTGCTAGAAGGGGGGCAGCTAGCACAGATACGCAGTATTTT
CDR3aa: CSARRGAASTDTQYF

j_gene: TRBJ2-3
d_gene: TRBD2
v_gene: TRBV28
len: 13
abundance: .
CDR3nt: TGTGCCAGCTTAGCGGGAGTCACAGATACGCAGTATTTT
CDR3aa: CASLAGVTDTQYF